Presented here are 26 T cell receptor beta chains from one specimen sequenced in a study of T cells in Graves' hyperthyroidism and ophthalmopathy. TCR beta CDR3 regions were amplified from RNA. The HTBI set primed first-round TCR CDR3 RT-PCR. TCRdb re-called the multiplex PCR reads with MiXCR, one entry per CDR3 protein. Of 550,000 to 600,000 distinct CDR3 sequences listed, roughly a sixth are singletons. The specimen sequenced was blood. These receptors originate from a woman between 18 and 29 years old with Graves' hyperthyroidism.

CDR3 sequence: CASSLKPPSSTGELFF. CDR3 DNA sequence: TGCGCCAGCAGCTTGAAACCCCCTAGTAGCACCGGGGAGCTGTTTTTT. The gene calls are TRBV5-1 and TRBJ2-2, with D hard to call. The V end lost 1 base, the J end lost 4 bases, and 14 bases lay between the germline ends. The CDR3 runs to 16 residues. Per germline, CDR1 SGHRS and CDR2 YFSETQ.

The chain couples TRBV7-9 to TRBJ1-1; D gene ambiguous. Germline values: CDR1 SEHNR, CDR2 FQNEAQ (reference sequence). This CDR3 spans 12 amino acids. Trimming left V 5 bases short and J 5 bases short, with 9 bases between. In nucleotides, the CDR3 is TGTGCCAGCAGCATACTGCGGACTGAAGCTTTCTTT. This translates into CASSILRTEAFF.

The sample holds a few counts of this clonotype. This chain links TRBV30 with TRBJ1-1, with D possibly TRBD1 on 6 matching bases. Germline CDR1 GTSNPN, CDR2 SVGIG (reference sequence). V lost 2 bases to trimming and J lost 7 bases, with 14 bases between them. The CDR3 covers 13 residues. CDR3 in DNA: TGTGCCTGGAGTTTTAACAGGGTTAGTGAAGCTTTCTTT. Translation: CAWSFNRVSEAFF.

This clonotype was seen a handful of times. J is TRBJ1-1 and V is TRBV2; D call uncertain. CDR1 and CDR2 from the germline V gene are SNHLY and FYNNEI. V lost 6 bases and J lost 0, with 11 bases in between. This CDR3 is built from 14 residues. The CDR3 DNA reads TGTGCCAGCAGACGACGGAAGTTGAACACTGAAGCTTTCTTT. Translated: CASRRRKLNTEAFF.

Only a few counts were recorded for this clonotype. The CDR3, as DNA: TGCAGTGCTGAGAGGGGGTTAGAGACCCAGTACTTC. Protein sequence: CSAERGLETQYF. V usage is TRBV20-1 and J usage is TRBJ2-5; D perhaps matches TRBD1 (6 bases). V was cut by 5 bases and J by 4 bases, with 11 bases left in between. Germline V gives CDR1 DFQATT, CDR2 SNEGSKA (reference sequence). CDR3 length: 12 amino acids.

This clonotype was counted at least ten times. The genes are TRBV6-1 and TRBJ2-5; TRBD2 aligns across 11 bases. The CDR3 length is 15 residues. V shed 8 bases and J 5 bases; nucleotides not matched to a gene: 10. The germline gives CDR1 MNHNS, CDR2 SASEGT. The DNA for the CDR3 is TGTGCCAGCTTAGCGGGGGGGCTGGGCGGCGAGACCCAGTACTTC. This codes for CASLAGGLGGETQYF.

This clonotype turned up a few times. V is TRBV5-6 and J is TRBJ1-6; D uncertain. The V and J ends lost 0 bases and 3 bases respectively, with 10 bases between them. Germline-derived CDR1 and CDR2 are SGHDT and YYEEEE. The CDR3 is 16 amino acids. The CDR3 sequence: CASSLGGWLYNSPLHF. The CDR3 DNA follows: TGTGCCAGCAGCTTGGGGGGATGGCTCTATAATTCACCCCTCCACTTT.

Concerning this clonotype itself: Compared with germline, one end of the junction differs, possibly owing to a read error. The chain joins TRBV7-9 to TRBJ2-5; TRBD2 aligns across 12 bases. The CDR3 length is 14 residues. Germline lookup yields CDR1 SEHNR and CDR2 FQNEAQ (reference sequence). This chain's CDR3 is CASSLAGGLETQHF. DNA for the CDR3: TGTGCCAGCAGCCTAGCGGGAGGGCTAGAGACCCAGCACTTC.

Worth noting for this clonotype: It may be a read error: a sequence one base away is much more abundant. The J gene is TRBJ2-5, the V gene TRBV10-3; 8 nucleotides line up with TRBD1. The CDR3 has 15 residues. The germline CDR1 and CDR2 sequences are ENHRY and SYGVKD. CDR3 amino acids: CAVSETGDLAETQYF. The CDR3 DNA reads TGTGCCGTCAGTGAGACAGGGGATTTGGCGGAGACCCAGTACTTC.

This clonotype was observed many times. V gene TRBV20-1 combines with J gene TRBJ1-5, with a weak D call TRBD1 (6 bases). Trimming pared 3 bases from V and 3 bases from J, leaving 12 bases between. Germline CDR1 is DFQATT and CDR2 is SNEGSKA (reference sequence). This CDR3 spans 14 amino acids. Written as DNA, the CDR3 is TGCAGTGCTAGGGGGGCGACACTCAATCAGCCCCAGCATTTT. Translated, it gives CSARGATLNQPQHF.

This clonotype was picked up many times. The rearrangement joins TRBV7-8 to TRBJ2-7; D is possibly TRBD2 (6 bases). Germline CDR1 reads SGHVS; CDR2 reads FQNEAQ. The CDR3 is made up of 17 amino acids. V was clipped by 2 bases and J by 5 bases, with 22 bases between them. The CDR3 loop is CASSLPRTGLGGHEQYF. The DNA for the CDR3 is TGTGCCAGCAGCTTACCAAGGACGGGCTTGGGGGGTCACGAGCAGTACTTC.

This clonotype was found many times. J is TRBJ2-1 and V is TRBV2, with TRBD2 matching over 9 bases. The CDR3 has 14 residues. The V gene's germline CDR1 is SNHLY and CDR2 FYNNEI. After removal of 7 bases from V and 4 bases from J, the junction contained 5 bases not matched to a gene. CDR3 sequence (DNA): TGTGCCAGCACGGCTAGCGGGATTTACAATGAGCAGTTCTTC. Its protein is CASTASGIYNEQFF. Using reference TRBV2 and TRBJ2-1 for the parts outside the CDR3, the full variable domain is EPEVTQTPSHQVTQMGQEVILRCVPISNHLYFYWYRQILGQKVEFLVSFYNNEISEKSEIFDDQFSVERPDGSNFTLKIRSTKLEDSAMYFCASTASGIYNEQFFGPGTRLTVL.

The CDR3 coding sequence is TGTGCCAGCAGTTTATTGGGCCTTTCCGTAGGCACTGAAGCTTTCTTT. Translated, it gives CASSLLGLSVGTEAFF. The chain couples TRBV27 to TRBJ1-1; D unclear. The germline gives CDR1 MNHEY, CDR2 SMNVEV (reference sequence). The CDR3 is 16 residues long. V was cut by 1 base and J by 4 bases, with 16 bases left in between.

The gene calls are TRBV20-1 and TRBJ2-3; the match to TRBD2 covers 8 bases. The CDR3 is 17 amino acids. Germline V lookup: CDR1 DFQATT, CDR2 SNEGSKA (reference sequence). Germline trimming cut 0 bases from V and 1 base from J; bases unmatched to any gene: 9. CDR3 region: CSARDPTGAGGTDTQYF. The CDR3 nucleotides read TGCAGTGCTAGAGATCCGACGGGAGCGGGGGGCACAGATACGCAGTATTTT.

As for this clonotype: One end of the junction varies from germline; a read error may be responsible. This chain's CDR3 is CSVEGIGSYEQCF. CDR3 DNA sequence: TGCAGCGTTGAGGGGATTGGTTCCTACGAGCAGTGCTTC. The chain carries TRBV29-1 and TRBJ2-7, with no clear D. This CDR3 spans 13 amino acids. CDR1 is SQVTM, CDR2 ANQGSEA, per germline.

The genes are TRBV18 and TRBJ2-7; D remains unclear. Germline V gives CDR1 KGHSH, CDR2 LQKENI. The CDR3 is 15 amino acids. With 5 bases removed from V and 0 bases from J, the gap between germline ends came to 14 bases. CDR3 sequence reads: CASSAEHLSSYEQYF. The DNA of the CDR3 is TGTGCCAGCTCAGCAGAGCACCTGAGCTCCTACGAGCAGTACTTC. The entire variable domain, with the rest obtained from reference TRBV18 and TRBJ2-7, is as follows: NAGVMQNPRHLVRRRGQEARLRCSPMKGHSHVYWYRQLPEEGLKFMVYLQKENIIDESGMPKERFSAEFPKEGPSILRIQQVVRGDSAAYFCASSAEHLSSYEQYFGPGTRLTVT.

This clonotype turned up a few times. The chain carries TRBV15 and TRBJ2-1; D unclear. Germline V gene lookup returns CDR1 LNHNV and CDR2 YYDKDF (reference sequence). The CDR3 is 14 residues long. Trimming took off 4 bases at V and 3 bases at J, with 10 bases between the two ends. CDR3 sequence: CATSIRMGYNEQFF. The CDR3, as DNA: TGTGCCACCAGCATAAGGATGGGCTACAATGAGCAGTTCTTC.

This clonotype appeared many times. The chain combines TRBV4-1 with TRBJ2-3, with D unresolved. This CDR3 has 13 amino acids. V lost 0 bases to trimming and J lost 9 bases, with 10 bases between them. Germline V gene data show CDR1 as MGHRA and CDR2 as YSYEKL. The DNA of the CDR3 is TGCGCCAGCAGCCAAGATGGGCCCGGGACGCAGTATTTT. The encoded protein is CASSQDGPGTQYF.

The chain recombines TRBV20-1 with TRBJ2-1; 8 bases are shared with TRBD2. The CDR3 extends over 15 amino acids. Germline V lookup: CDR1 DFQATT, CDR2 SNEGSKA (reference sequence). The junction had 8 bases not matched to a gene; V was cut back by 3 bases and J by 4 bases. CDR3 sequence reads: CSARVATSAYNEQFF. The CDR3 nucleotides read TGCAGTGCTAGGGTAGCGACTAGCGCTTACAATGAGCAGTTCTTC.

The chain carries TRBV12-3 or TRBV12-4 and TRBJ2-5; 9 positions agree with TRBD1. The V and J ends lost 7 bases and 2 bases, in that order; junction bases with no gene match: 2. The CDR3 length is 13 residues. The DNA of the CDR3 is TGTGCCAGCACAGACAGGGGGCAAGAGACCCAGTACTTC. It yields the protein CASTDRGQETQYF.

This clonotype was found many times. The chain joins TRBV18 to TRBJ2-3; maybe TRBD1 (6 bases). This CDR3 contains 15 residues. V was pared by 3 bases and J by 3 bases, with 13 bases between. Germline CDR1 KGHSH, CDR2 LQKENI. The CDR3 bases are TGTGCCAGCTCACCCCAGGGGATGTGGACAGATACGCAGTATTTT. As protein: CASSPQGMWTDTQYF.

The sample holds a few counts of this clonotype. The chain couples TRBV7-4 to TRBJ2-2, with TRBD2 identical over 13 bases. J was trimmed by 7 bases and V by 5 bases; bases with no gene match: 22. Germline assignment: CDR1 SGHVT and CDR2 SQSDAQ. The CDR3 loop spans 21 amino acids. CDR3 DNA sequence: TGTGCCAGCAGCAGTAGACCGGGACTAGCGGGAAACGGGGCAAACGGCGGGGAGCTGTTTTTT. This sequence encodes CASSSRPGLAGNGANGGELFF.

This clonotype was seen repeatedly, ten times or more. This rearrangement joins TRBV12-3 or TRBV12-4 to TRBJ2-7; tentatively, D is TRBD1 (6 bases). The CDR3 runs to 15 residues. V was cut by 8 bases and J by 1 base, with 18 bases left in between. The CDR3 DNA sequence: TGTGCCAGCTCCTACAGGGCAGGTGGGTCCTACGAGCAGTACTTC. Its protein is CASSYRAGGSYEQYF.

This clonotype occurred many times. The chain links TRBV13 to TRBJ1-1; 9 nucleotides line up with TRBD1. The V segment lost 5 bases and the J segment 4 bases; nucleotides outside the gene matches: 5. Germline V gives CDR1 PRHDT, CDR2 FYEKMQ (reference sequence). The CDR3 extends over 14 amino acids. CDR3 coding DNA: TGTGCCAGCAGCACAAGGGGACAGGGCACTGAAGCTTTCTTT. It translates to CASSTRGQGTEAFF.

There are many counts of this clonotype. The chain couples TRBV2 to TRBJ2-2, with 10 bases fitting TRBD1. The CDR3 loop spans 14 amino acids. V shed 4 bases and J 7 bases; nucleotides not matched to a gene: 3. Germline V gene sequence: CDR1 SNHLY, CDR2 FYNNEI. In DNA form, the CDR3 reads TGTGCCAGCAGTGGACAGGGGGCGAACGGGGAGCTGTTTTTT. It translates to CASSGQGANGELFF.

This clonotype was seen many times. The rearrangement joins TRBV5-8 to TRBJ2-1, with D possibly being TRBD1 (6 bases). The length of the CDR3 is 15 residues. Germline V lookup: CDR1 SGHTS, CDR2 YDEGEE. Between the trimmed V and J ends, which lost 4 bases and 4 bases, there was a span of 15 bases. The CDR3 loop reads CASSNSDSKYNEQFF. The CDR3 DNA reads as TGTGCCAGCAGCAATTCGGACAGCAAATACAATGAGCAGTTCTTC.